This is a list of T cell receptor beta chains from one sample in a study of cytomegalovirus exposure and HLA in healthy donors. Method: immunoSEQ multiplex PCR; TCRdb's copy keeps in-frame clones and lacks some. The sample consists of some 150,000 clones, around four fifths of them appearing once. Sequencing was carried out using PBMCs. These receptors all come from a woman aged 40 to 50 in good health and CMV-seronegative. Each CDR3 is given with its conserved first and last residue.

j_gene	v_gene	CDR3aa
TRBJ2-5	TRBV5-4	CASSSTSGDKETQYF
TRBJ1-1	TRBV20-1	CSATGVWEAFF
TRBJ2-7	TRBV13	CASLDRDRGYEQYF
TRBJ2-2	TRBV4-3	CASSQWGGEANTGELFF
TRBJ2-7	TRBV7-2	CASTSSYEQYF
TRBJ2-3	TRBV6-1	CASSGTSGGADTQYF
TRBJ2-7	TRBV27	CASLGQGFAEQYF
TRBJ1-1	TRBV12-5	CASGLYPGTGFEIEAFF
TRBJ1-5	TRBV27	CASSPDRESWVNQPQHF
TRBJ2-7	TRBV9	CASSVAPRPGQGNEQYF